Below, 30 T cell receptor beta chains from the same sample are listed, as sequenced in a study of blood T cell repertoires in COVID-19. The repertoire was sequenced with immunoSEQ multiplex PCR; TCRdb's copy has only in-frame clones and lacks some. The sample lists some 180,000 clones, roughly 81% occurring once. The sample was peripheral blood. These receptor sequences come from a woman at least 80 years old with COVID-19, enrolled during active disease.

The chain couples TRBV3-1 (or the pseudogene TRBV3-2) to TRBJ1-4, with 7 bases matching TRBD1. This CDR3 comprises 18 residues. Trimming at V came to 5 bases and at J to 0 bases, leaving 12 bases not matched to a gene. Germline lookup yields CDR1 LGHDT and CDR2 YNNKEL (reference sequence). The CDR3 protein is CASSATGEPPATNEKLFF. DNA for the CDR3: TGTGCCAGCAGCGCTACAGGGGAACCCCCTGCAACTAATGAAAAACTGTTTTTT.

This clone was counted only a few times. This chain joins TRBV14 and TRBJ2-3, with TRBD1 as a possible D gene (5 bases). CDR1 is SGHDN, CDR2 FVKESK, per germline. Trimming cost V 3 bases and J 1 base, with 8 bases left between them. CDR3 length: 14 amino acids. CDR3 residues: CASSHIGGTDTQYF. CDR3 nucleotides: TGTGCCAGCAGCCATATAGGGGGCACAGATACGCAGTATTTT.

The J gene is TRBJ2-2, the V gene TRBV30; D possibly corresponds to TRBD2 (5 bases). This CDR3 has 12 amino acids. V was shortened by 2 bases and J by 5 bases, with 6 bases between the two germline ends. CDR1 GTSNPN and CDR2 SVGIG come from the germline V gene (reference sequence). CDR3 in amino acids: CAWSRGTGELFF. CDR3 bases: TGTGCCTGGAGTCGGGGAACCGGGGAGCTGTTTTTT.

The J gene is TRBJ2-1, the V gene TRBV4-1, with a weak D call TRBD2 (7 bases). CDR1 and CDR2 (germline): MGHRA, YSYEKL. CDR3 length equals 19 residues. Trimming took off 1 base at V and 5 bases at J, with 24 bases between the two ends. CDR3 in amino acids: CASSQGLGGLGGRNNEQFF. The CDR3 region has the DNA TGCGCCAGCAGCCAAGGGCTCGGGGGGCTGGGCGGGAGAAACAATGAGCAGTTCTTC.

CDR3 sequence reads: CASSYSPSDLYGYTF. CDR3 bases: TGTGCCAGCAGTTACTCCCCCAGCGATCTCTATGGCTACACCTTC. The V gene is TRBV6-6, the J gene TRBJ1-2; no clear D gene. V lost 0 bases and J 4 bases, leaving 12 bases between the germline ends. The CDR3 is 15 amino acids. Germline CDR1 MNHNY, CDR2 SVGAGI (reference sequence).

CDR3 DNA: TGTGCCAGCAGCCGCAGGGGGCAGGGGGCCAACGTCCTGACTTTC. This sequence encodes CASSRRGQGANVLTF. This chain links TRBV16 with TRBJ2-6, with 8 bases identical to TRBD1. CDR3 length: 15 amino acids. Trimming removed 4 bases from V and 4 bases from J; junction bases left unmatched: 3. Germline V gene data show CDR1 as KGHSY and CDR2 as FQNENV.

The CDR3 protein is CASSPHLGGQPQHF. DNA of the CDR3: TGTGCCAGCAGCCCACACCTAGGGGGTCAGCCCCAGCATTTT. The V and J genes are TRBV3-1 (or the pseudogene TRBV3-2) and TRBJ1-5; the D gene is possibly TRBD1 (6 bases). CDR1 LGHDT and CDR2 YNNKEL come from the germline V gene (reference sequence). The CDR3 contains 14 residues. Trimming left V 4 bases short and J 6 bases short, with 13 bases between.

The rearrangement links TRBV2 to TRBJ1-3; D ambiguous. Looked up from germline, CDR1 is SNHLY and CDR2 is FYNNEI. V lost 3 bases to trimming and J lost 0 bases, with 3 bases between them. The CDR3 consists of 13 residues. This CDR3 is CASSDGSGNTIYF. The CDR3 DNA sequence: TGTGCCAGCAGTGACGGCTCTGGAAACACCATATATTTT.

The chain uses TRBV7-9 and TRBJ2-1; D may be TRBD2 (6 bases). Trimming shortened V by 2 bases and J by 7 bases, and 12 bases separated the two germline ends. Germline V gives CDR1 SEHNR, CDR2 FQNEAQ (reference sequence). The CDR3 consists of 14 residues. The CDR3 loop reads CASSLTGDGNEQFF. CDR3 sequence (DNA): TGTGCCAGCAGCTTAACGGGAGATGGAAATGAGCAGTTCTTC.

The V call is TRBV28, the J call TRBJ1-2; D gene uncertain. The CDR3 consists of 14 residues. V lost 6 bases and J lost 4, with 15 bases in between. Germline values: CDR1 MDHEN, CDR2 SYDVKM. The DNA for the CDR3 is TGTGCCAGCAGACGTTGGGGTCGGGGCTATGGCTACACCTTC. This encodes CASRRWGRGYGYTF.

The V gene is TRBV2, the J gene TRBJ2-1; 7 bases fit TRBD1. Trimming took 5 bases from V and 4 from J; bases not matched to a gene: 2. Germline lookup yields CDR1 SNHLY and CDR2 FYNNEI. The CDR3 length is 13 residues. The CDR3: CASSRQGYNEQFF. CDR3 DNA: TGTGCCAGCAGTAGACAGGGATACAATGAGCAGTTCTTC.

This clone has a single count. The chain links TRBV7-2 to TRBJ2-3; 8 nucleotides line up with TRBD2. Trimming took 0 bases from V and 2 from J; bases not matched to a gene: 1. The CDR3 has 15 residues. Germline values: CDR1 SGHTA, CDR2 FQGNSA. The chain's CDR3 is CASSLASGDTDTQYF. As DNA, the CDR3 is TGTGCCAGCAGCTTAGCTAGCGGGGACACAGATACGCAGTATTTT.

The J gene is TRBJ2-1, the V gene TRBV12-3 or TRBV12-4; 8 nucleotides match TRBD2. This CDR3 comprises 13 residues. Trimming removed 7 bases from V and 9 bases from J; junction bases left unmatched: 8. The CDR3 nucleotides read TGTGCCAGCACCACCTGGGCGGGAGGTGAGCAGTTCTTC. Translation gives CASTTWAGGEQFF.

The chain is built from TRBV7-9 and TRBJ2-3; TRBD2 might be the D (6 bases). Trimming cost V 5 bases and J 1 base, with 22 bases left between them. Germline CDR1 SEHNR, CDR2 FQNEAQ (reference sequence). The CDR3 extends over 18 amino acids. The CDR3 sequence is CASSRGAWGLERTDTQYF. The CDR3 nucleotides are TGTGCCAGCAGCCGCGGGGCATGGGGACTTGAACGCACAGATACGCAGTATTTT.

A few counts support this clone. The chain uses TRBV2 and TRBJ2-1, with 9 bases lining up with TRBD1. The CDR3 runs 12 residues. After removal of 6 bases from V and 10 bases from J, the junction contained 4 bases not matched to a gene. CDR1 is SNHLY and CDR2 is FYNNEI in the germline V gene. The CDR3: CASRRQGVEQFF. The CDR3 DNA reads as TGTGCCAGCAGGCGACAGGGGGTGGAGCAGTTCTTC. Full variable domain (rest looked up from reference TRBV2 and TRBJ2-1): EPEVTQTPSHQVTQMGQEVILRCVPISNHLYFYWYRQILGQKVEFLVSFYNNEISEKSEIFDDQFSVERPDGSNFTLKIRSTKLEDSAMYFCASRRQGVEQFFGPGTRLTVL.

This chain uses TRBV27 with TRBJ2-1; tentatively, D is TRBD2 (5 bases). CDR3 size: 15 residues. V gave up 2 bases and J gave up 0 bases, with 8 bases separating them. Germline CDR1 MNHEY, CDR2 SMNVEV (reference sequence). The CDR3 sequence is CASSLILDSYNEQFF. CDR3 nucleotide sequence: TGTGCCAGCAGTTTAATACTAGACTCCTACAATGAGCAGTTCTTC.

The rearrangement links TRBV15 to TRBJ2-2; 8 nucleotides line up with TRBD1. V lost 0 bases and J lost 7; bases outside the gene matches: 4. Per germline, CDR1 LNHNV and CDR2 YYDKDF (reference sequence). The CDR3 length is 15 residues. As DNA, the CDR3 is TGTGCCACCAGCAGAGAGACAGGGGCTGGCGGGGAGCTGTTTTTT. Protein sequence: CATSRETGAGGELFF.

V usage is TRBV6-1 and J usage is TRBJ1-4, with 8 bases matching TRBD1. Germline V gene lookup returns CDR1 MNHNS and CDR2 SASEGT. The CDR3 has 16 residues. J was trimmed by 1 base and V by 5 bases; bases with no gene match: 6. The CDR3 DNA is TGTGCCAGCAGTAAAGGACAGGGTGGAACTAATGAAAAACTGTTTTTT. This translates into CASSKGQGGTNEKLFF.

Turning to this clone: This CDR3 is also generated by other DNA sequences in the sample. This sequence joins TRBV7-3 and TRBJ2-2; 9 bases are a match to TRBD2. The CDR3 totals 15 residues. V gave up 5 bases and J gave up 0 bases; unmatched junction bases: 1. Germline CDR1 is SGHTA and CDR2 is FQGTGA. The CDR3: CASSRLAANTGELFF. The CDR3 DNA sequence: TGTGCCAGCAGCCGACTAGCGGCGAACACCGGGGAGCTGTTTTTT.

J is TRBJ2-2 and V is TRBV9; 9 bases are shared with TRBD2. The germline V gene has CDR1 SGDLS and CDR2 YYNGEE. The CDR3 spans 15 residues. The J segment lost 5 bases and the V segment lost 0 bases, leaving 2 bases of the junction unmatched. The CDR3 DNA reads TGTGCCAGCAGCGTAGTAGCGGGAGATACCGGGGAGCTGTTTTTT. Translating it yields CASSVVAGDTGELFF. The variable domain in full, completed from reference TRBV9 and TRBJ2-2, reads DSGVTQTPKHLITATGQRVTLRCSPRSGDLSVYWYQQSLDQGLQFLIQYYNGEERAKGNILERFSAQQFPDLHSELNLSSLELGDSALYFCASSVVAGDTGELFFGEGSRLTVL.

V usage is TRBV3-1 (or the pseudogene TRBV3-2) and J usage is TRBJ2-5; 7 bases match TRBD1. CDR1 and CDR2 from the germline V gene are LGHDT and YNNKEL (reference sequence). The ends lost 2 bases at V and 3 bases at J; junction bases unmatched: 9. The CDR3 totals 16 residues. CDR3 sequence reads: CASSQKILGTEETQYF. CDR3 bases: TGTGCCAGCAGCCAAAAAATCTTGGGGACAGAAGAGACCCAGTACTTC.

This chain's CDR3 is CASRAGTGVFNEQFF. In nucleotides, the CDR3 is TGTGCCAGCAGGGCCGGGACAGGGGTTTTCAATGAGCAGTTCTTC. The chain employs TRBV2 and TRBJ2-1; 10 bases are a match to TRBD1. Per the germline V gene, CDR1 is SNHLY and CDR2 is FYNNEI. CDR3 size: 15 residues. With 6 bases clipped from V and 6 bases from J, the junction kept 8 bases outside the gene matches.

The genes are TRBV5-1 and TRBJ2-3; weak D call: TRBD2 (6 bases). In germline, CDR1 is SGHRS, CDR2 YFSETQ. The CDR3 spans 16 residues. Trimming removed 0 bases from V and 2 bases from J, with 13 bases in between. The CDR3 sequence: CASSLAVSGFTDTQYF. CDR3 nucleotides: TGCGCCAGCAGCTTGGCCGTTAGCGGCTTCACAGATACGCAGTATTTT. The full variable domain, its missing parts supplied by reference TRBV5-1 and TRBJ2-3, is KAGVTQTPRYLIKTRGQQVTLSCSPISGHRSVSWYQQTPGQGLQFLFEYFSETQRNKGNFPGRFSGRQFSNSRSEMNVSTLELGDSALYLCASSLAVSGFTDTQYFGPGTRLTVL.

This chain connects TRBV2 to TRBJ2-7, with TRBD2 matching 8 bases. Germline loops: CDR1 SNHLY, CDR2 FYNNEI. Losses at the gene ends were 7 bases for V and 1 base for J; bases not matched to a gene: 6. This CDR3 comprises 14 residues. The CDR3 DNA follows: TGTGCCAGCACCACACTAGCGGCGTCCTACGAGCAGTACTTC. Residues: CASTTLAASYEQYF.

V gene TRBV6-5 combines with J gene TRBJ1-5; D may be TRBD1 (6 bases). In germline, CDR1 is MNHEY, CDR2 SVGAGI. V lost 8 bases, J lost 1 base, and 12 bases lay in between. This CDR3 has 14 amino acids. The CDR3 is CASEQGLSNQPQHF. CDR3 coding DNA: TGTGCCAGCGAGCAGGGGTTGAGCAATCAGCCCCAGCATTTT.

This clone was observed once. This chain joins TRBV4-1 and TRBJ2-3; TRBD2 is a possible D gene (6 bases). CDR3 size: 15 residues. Looked up from germline, CDR1 is MGHRA and CDR2 is YSYEKL. V was pared by 0 bases and J by 5 bases, with 12 bases between. The CDR3 coding sequence is TGCGCCAGCAGCCAAGATGGCGGGGAAATAGATACGCAGTATTTT. Encoded protein: CASSQDGGEIDTQYF.

V gene TRBV10-1 combines with J gene TRBJ1-2; D uncertain. Trimming took off 2 bases at V and 5 bases at J, with 6 bases between the two ends. This CDR3 is built from 12 residues. CDR1 WNHNN and CDR2 SYGVQD come from the germline V gene (reference sequence). The CDR3 coding sequence is TGCGCCAGCAGTGAGCGAGTTTATGGCTACACCTTC. Protein product: CASSERVYGYTF.

The V call is TRBV29-1, the J call TRBJ2-2, with D unclear. The CDR3 runs 14 residues. V lost 3 bases and J 4 bases, leaving 12 bases between the germline ends. Germline assignment: CDR1 SQVTM and CDR2 ANQGSEA. The DNA for the CDR3 is TGCAGCGTTGAGCCTACTCATACCACCGGGGAGCTGTTTTTT. Protein sequence: CSVEPTHTTGELFF.

The V gene is TRBV7-3, the J gene TRBJ2-1, with TRBD2 identical over 9 bases. CDR1 and CDR2 from the germline V gene are SGHTA and FQGTGA. The CDR3 sequence is 14 residues long. V was pared by 3 bases and J by 9 bases, with 6 bases of the junction left unmatched. The CDR3 sequence is CASSFGTSFGEQFF. DNA for the CDR3: TGTGCCAGCAGCTTCGGGACTAGCTTTGGTGAGCAGTTCTTC. Full variable domain (outside the CDR3, taken from reference TRBV7-3 and TRBJ2-1): GAGVSQTPSNKVTEKGKYVELRCDPISGHTALYWYRQSLGQGPEFLIYFQGTGAADDSGLPNDRFFAVRPEGSVSTLKIQRTERGDSAVYLCASSFGTSFGEQFFGPGTRLTVL.

The chain uses TRBV21-1 and TRBJ1-5. TRBV21-1 is shown as a pseudogene. The CDR3 spans 17 residues. CDR3 DNA: TGTGCCAGCAGCAGTTGGCCTTCCGAGGGTGAGGATCAGCCCCAGCATTTT. This codes for CASSSWPSEGEDQPQHF.